This T cell receptor (beta chain) derives from a study of shared clonotypes between healthy human individuals. Findings and caveats of the study: Among the subsets, naive ones generally showed larger estimated richness than memory ones.

The CDR3 consists of 15 residues. In germline, CDR1 is SGDLS, CDR2 YYNGEE. Between the trimmed V and J ends, which lost 0 bases and 5 bases, there was a span of 14 bases. To note about this clone: What it binds is unknown.

Only in-frame clones appear in the TCRdb table, and some are missing; sequencing was by immunoSEQ multiplex PCR. The sample shows about 680,000 clones, around two thirds of them seen only once. This TCR came from a woman in her 30s in good health. Sequencing used memory CD4+ T cells sorted from blood. Subset meaning: CD45RA-negative fraction. The chain is built from TRBV9 and TRBJ2-5, with D possibly being TRBD1 or TRBD2 (6 bases each). CDR3 protein: CASSVDLGGPETQYF. CDR3 bases: TGTGCCAGCAGCGTAGACCTCGGGGGCCCGGAGACCCAGTACTTC.